Each of the 16 T cell receptor beta chains below was sequenced from the same sample in a study of shared clonotypes between healthy human individuals. TCRdb keeps only in-frame clones here, not all; method: immunoSEQ multiplex PCR. The sample holds some 530,000 clones, approximately 84% seen once. Sequencing input: PBMCs. The receptors were sampled from a woman between 40 and 50 years old in good health. Some clones in this sample may be carry-over from other donors' samples.

The V and J genes are TRBV21-1 and TRBJ2-7; the listed D gene, TRBD2, was not tested against the DNA. TRBV21-1 is a recognized pseudogene. The CDR3 has 12 amino acids. The CDR3 DNA reads TGTGCCAGCAGCGCACTAGCCTACGAGCAGTACTTC. Translation gives CASSALAYEQYF.

The chain employs TRBV9 and TRBJ1-3; 9 positions agree with TRBD1. The germline CDR1 and CDR2 sequences are SGDLS and YYNGEE. The trim removed 4 bases at V and 0 bases at J, leaving 8 bases unmatched. This CDR3 has 17 residues. In DNA, the CDR3 is TGTGCCAGCAGCATTGCCGGGACAGGGAGCTCTGGAAACACCATATATTTT. Amino acids: CASSIAGTGSSGNTIYF.

The chain has TRBV29-1 and TRBJ1-1; 10 bases match TRBD1. In germline, CDR1 is SQVTM, CDR2 ANQGSEA. This CDR3 region has 13 residues. Trimming took 3 bases from V and 5 from J; bases not matched to a gene: 3. The CDR3 nucleotides read TGCAGCGTTGACGCGGGACAGGGGACTGAAGCTTTCTTT. Encoded protein: CSVDAGQGTEAFF.

The count of this clone is one. The chain joins TRBV7-3 to TRBJ2-5; 8 bases map to TRBD2. V lost 6 bases to trimming and J lost 5 bases; unmatched junction nucleotides: 8. The CDR3 covers 14 residues. The germline V gene has CDR1 SGHTA and CDR2 FQGTGA. The CDR3 loop is CASSLSGSRETQYF. As DNA, the CDR3 is TGTGCCAGCAGTTTGAGCGGGAGTCGGGAGACCCAGTACTTC. Full variable domain (outside the CDR3, taken from reference TRBV7-3 and TRBJ2-5): GAGVSQTPSNKVTEKGKYVELRCDPISGHTALYWYRQSLGQGPEFLIYFQGTGAADDSGLPNDRFFAVRPEGSVSTLKIQRTERGDSAVYLCASSLSGSRETQYFGPGTRLLVL.

This sequence joins TRBV6-1 and TRBJ2-5; TRBD2 might be the D (5 bases). Trimming stripped 2 bases from V and 5 bases from J, with 15 bases between. Germline CDR1 reads MNHNS; CDR2 reads SASEGT. This CDR3 is built from 15 residues. This CDR3 is CASSESRGVGETQYF. The CDR3 bases are TGTGCCAGCAGTGAAAGTCGGGGTGTGGGGGAGACCCAGTACTTC.

As to this clone: This sample also contains other DNA sequences that code for the same CDR3. This sequence joins TRBV6-5 and TRBJ2-6; D gene unclear. Trimming took 2 bases from V and 0 from J, leaving 5 bases between them. Per germline, CDR1 MNHEY and CDR2 SVGAGI. The CDR3 is 15 amino acids. The CDR3, as DNA: TGTGCCAGCAGTTACGTAAGCTCTGGGGCCAACGTCCTGACTTTC. It encodes CASSYVSSGANVLTF.

This clone was observed a handful of times. A read error is likely here: a far larger clone is one base away. The rearrangement uses TRBV10-3 and TRBJ2-3; D is unresolved. V was cut by 6 bases and J by 0 bases, with 7 bases left in between. The CDR3 is 13 amino acids. Per germline, CDR1 ENHRY and CDR2 SYGVKD. DNA of the CDR3: TGTGCCATCAGCCGGTGTAGCACAGATACGCAGTATTTT. This sequence encodes CAISRCSTDTQYF.

The chain joins TRBV5-1 to TRBJ1-1, with no clear D. Germline V gene sequence: CDR1 SGHRS, CDR2 YFSETQ. The CDR3 is 14 amino acids. The germline V and J ends were trimmed by 0 bases and 1 base, with 7 bases remaining between them. The CDR3 coding sequence is TGCGCCAGCAGCTTGGCACAGCCGAACACTGAAGCTTTCTTT. The encoded protein is CASSLAQPNTEAFF.

The V gene is TRBV5-4, the J gene TRBJ2-7, with 11 bases lining up with TRBD2. Germline CDR1 SGHNT, CDR2 YYREEE (reference sequence). V trimming: 5 bases; J trimming: 0 bases; junction bases outside the gene matches: 4. This CDR3 has 15 amino acids. The chain's CDR3 is CASSRTSGSSYEQYF. In DNA form, the CDR3 reads TGTGCCAGCAGTCGCACTAGCGGGAGCTCCTACGAGCAGTACTTC.

Turning to this clone: A read error is possible here, since a much larger clone lies one base away. The chain links TRBV7-9 to TRBJ2-1; TRBD2 aligns across 10 bases. After removal of 5 bases from V and 2 bases from J, the junction contained 6 bases not matched to a gene. This CDR3 is built from 16 residues. Germline V gene lookup returns CDR1 SEHNR and CDR2 FQNEAQ (reference sequence). This CDR3 reads CASSPPLAGAYNEQFF. DNA for the CDR3: TGTGCCAGCAGCCCCCCCCTAGCGGGAGCCTACAATGAGCAGTTCTTC.

Only one count was recorded for this clone. The chain couples TRBV28 to TRBJ1-5, with 8 bases lining up with TRBD1. CDR1 is MDHEN and CDR2 is SYDVKM in the germline V gene. CDR3 length: 15 residues. Unmatched junction bases numbered 6, after V lost 3 bases and J lost 5 bases. This CDR3 reads CASSLVTGGDQPQHF. As DNA, the CDR3 is TGTGCCAGCAGTTTGGTCACAGGGGGGGATCAGCCCCAGCATTTT.

CDR3 sequence: CASSRTDYDYGYTF. The CDR3 DNA is TGTGCCAGCAGCCGGACCGACTACGACTATGGCTACACCTTC. The chain couples TRBV7-9 to TRBJ1-2; unclear D gene. Germline CDR1 SEHNR, CDR2 FQNEAQ (reference sequence). The CDR3 extends over 14 amino acids. V gave up 5 bases and J gave up 3 bases, with 13 bases separating them.

The chain links TRBV19 to TRBJ1-1; D is unclear. This CDR3 region has 13 residues. V was cut by 2 bases and J by 1 base, with 5 bases left in between. The V gene's germline CDR1 is LNHDA and CDR2 SQIVND (reference sequence). CDR3 region: CASSISKNTEAFF. The CDR3 DNA sequence: TGTGCCAGTAGTATAAGCAAGAACACTGAAGCTTTCTTT.

This chain links TRBV5-1 with TRBJ2-5; TRBD2 is a possible D gene (5 bases). The CDR3 has 16 amino acids. The ends were cut back, 0 bases at V and 7 bases at J, with 19 bases in the middle. The germline gives CDR1 SGHRS, CDR2 YFSETQ. CDR3 in DNA: TGCGCCAGCAGCTTGGGGAGTGGGCCGGGAAGATTGACCCAGTACTTC. Encoded protein: CASSLGSGPGRLTQYF.

This clone occurred once. The gene calls are TRBV7-9 and TRBJ1-5; no firm D call. The CDR3 is 14 amino acids. Germline lookup yields CDR1 SEHNR and CDR2 FQNEAQ (reference sequence). V was shortened by 5 bases and J by 6 bases, with 14 bases between the two germline ends. CDR3 sequence (DNA): TGTGCCAGCAGCCCTTACAGTGAAGCTCAGCCCCAGCATTTT. It codes for CASSPYSEAQPQHF.

V gene TRBV4-2 combines with J gene TRBJ1-1, with a tentative D call TRBD1 (6 bases). Germline CDR1 LGHNA, CDR2 YNFKEQ. This CDR3 is 14 amino acids long. Trimming removed 0 bases at V and 8 bases at J, with 13 bases between. CDR3 in DNA: TGTGCCAGCAGCCAAGATCATAGGGGACAAGAAGCTTTCTTT. Protein product: CASSQDHRGQEAFF.